This entry features one TCR beta chain sequence. This record belongs to a study of blood T cell repertoires in COVID-19. The CDR3 extends over 12 amino acids. The V gene lost 5 bases and the J gene lost 7 bases, with 11 bases spanning the gap. Clones were sequenced by immunoSEQ multiplex PCR, and TCRdb holds only the in-frame ones, with some missing. The data contain about 140,000 clones, about 90% of them seen just once; the ten biggest clones take up 1.5% to 1.7%. V gene TRBV12-3 or TRBV12-4 combines with J gene TRBJ1-1; D not resolved. This sequence originates from a woman aged 55-69 years with acute or convalescent COVID-19. The source material was peripheral blood. The CDR3 DNA follows: TGTGCCAGCAGTCTCCTGAGAGTTGAAGCTTTCTTT. This encodes CASSLLRVEAFF.